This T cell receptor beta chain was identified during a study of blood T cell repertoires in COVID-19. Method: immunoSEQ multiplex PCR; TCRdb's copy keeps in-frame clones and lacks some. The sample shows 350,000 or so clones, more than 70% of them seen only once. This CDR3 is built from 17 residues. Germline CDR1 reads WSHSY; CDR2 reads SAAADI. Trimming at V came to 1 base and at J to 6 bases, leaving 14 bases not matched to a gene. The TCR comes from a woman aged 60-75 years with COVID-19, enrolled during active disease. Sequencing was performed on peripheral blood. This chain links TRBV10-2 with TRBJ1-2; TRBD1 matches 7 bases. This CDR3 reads CASSELRGRVSVDGYTF. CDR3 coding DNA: TGCGCCAGCAGTGAGTTGAGGGGGCGCGTATCGGTAGATGGCTACACCTTC.